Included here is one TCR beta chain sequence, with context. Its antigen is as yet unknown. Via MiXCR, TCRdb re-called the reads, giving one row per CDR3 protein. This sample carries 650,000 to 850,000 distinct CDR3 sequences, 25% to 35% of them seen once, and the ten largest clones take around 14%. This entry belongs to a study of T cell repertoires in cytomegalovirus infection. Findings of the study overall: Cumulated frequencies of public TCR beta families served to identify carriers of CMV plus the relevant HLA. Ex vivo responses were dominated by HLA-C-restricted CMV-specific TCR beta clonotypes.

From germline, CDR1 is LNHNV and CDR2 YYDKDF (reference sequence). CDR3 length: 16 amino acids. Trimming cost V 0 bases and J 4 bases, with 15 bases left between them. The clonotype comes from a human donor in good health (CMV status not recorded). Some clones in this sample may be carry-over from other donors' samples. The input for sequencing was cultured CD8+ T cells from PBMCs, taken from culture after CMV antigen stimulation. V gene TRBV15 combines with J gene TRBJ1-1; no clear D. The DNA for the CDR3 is TGTGCCACCAGCAGAGATAAGGGTCGAGGGAGCACTGAAGCTTTCTTT. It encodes CATSRDKGRGSTEAFF.